What follows are 10 T cell receptor beta chains derived from one specimen sequenced in a study of blood T cell repertoires in COVID-19. The table came from immunoSEQ multiplex PCR; TCRdb's copy has only in-frame clones and leaves some out. In the table there are fewer than 450,000 clones, more than 75% of which are singletons. Sequencing was carried out using PBMCs or T cells enriched from blood (not recorded which). These TCRs come from a woman between 18 and 29 years old who had recovered from COVID-19.

V usage is TRBV7-9 and J usage is TRBJ1-2, with D uncertain. The ends were cut back, 0 bases at V and 3 bases at J, with 17 bases in the middle. Germline V gene sequence: CDR1 SEHNR, CDR2 FQNEAQ (reference sequence). The CDR3 is 17 residues long. DNA for the CDR3: TGTGCCAGCAGCTTAGCGGGCGCGAGGACTGTTGACTATGGCTACACCTTC. It specifies CASSLAGARTVDYGYTF. Looking up the rest from reference TRBV7-9 and TRBJ1-2 gives the full variable domain: DTGVSQNPRHKITKRGQNVTFRCDPISEHNRLYWYRQTLGQGPEFLTYFQNEAQLEKSRLLSDRFSAERPKGSFSTLEIQRTEQGDSAMYLCASSLAGARTVDYGYTFGSGTRLTVV.

The chain links TRBV7-9 to TRBJ1-2; 11 bases are a match to TRBD1. The CDR3 runs 14 residues. The V gene end was trimmed by 5 bases and the J gene end by 2 bases; junction bases not matched to a gene: 1. Per germline, CDR1 SEHNR and CDR2 FQNEAQ (reference sequence). CDR3 loop: CASSRTGGNYGYTF. The CDR3 bases are TGTGCCAGCAGCAGGACAGGGGGCAACTATGGCTACACCTTC.

CDR3 residues: CAWRDGRGTGELFF. Here the CDR3 DNA reads TGTGCCTGGAGGGACGGGCGGGGGACCGGGGAGCTGTTTTTT. The chain uses TRBV30 and TRBJ2-2, with 7 bases lining up with TRBD2. The CDR3 extends over 14 amino acids. From germline, CDR1 is GTSNPN and CDR2 SVGIG (reference sequence). J gave up 5 bases and V 3 bases, and 6 bases lay outside the gene matches.

The chain employs TRBV1 and TRBJ2-1; TRBD1 is the table's D call and was not checked against the DNA. TRBV1 is a pseudogene locus. The CDR3 length is 13 residues. DNA of the CDR3: TGCGCCGAAACAGGGGGCTCCTACAATGAGCAGTTCTTC. Protein: CAETGGSYNEQFF.

This chain joins TRBV5-1 and TRBJ1-1, with a tentative D call TRBD1 (6 bases). Trimming pared 0 bases from V and 3 bases from J, leaving 15 bases between. The germline CDR1 and CDR2 sequences are SGHRS and YFSETQ. This CDR3 has 16 amino acids. CDR3: CASSLEGGGRDTEAFF. The CDR3 bases are TGCGCCAGCAGCTTGGAAGGGGGGGGCCGAGACACTGAAGCTTTCTTT.

The CDR3 loop reads CASSFGSGFSPLHF. In nucleotides, the CDR3 is TGCGCCAGCAGCTTCGGCAGCGGATTTTCACCCCTCCACTTT. The rearrangement joins TRBV5-1 to TRBJ1-6, with D hard to call. V was cut by 2 bases and J by 9 bases, with 12 bases left in between. Per germline, CDR1 SGHRS and CDR2 YFSETQ. This CDR3 spans 14 amino acids.

The J gene is TRBJ2-3, the V gene TRBV4-1; TRBD2 matches at 11 bases. CDR1 MGHRA and CDR2 YSYEKL come from the germline V gene. With V trimmed by 2 bases and J by 1 base, 2 bases remained unmatched. The CDR3 extends over 16 amino acids. The CDR3, as DNA: TGCGCCAGCAGCCAAATACTAGCGGGGGGCACAGATACGCAGTATTTT. Amino acid sequence: CASSQILAGGTDTQYF.

The rearrangement joins TRBV3-1 (or the pseudogene TRBV3-2) to TRBJ2-3; weak D call: TRBD1 (7 bases). CDR3 length equals 15 residues. Germline V gene sequence: CDR1 LGHDT, CDR2 YNNKEL (reference sequence). V lost 4 bases and J 4 bases, leaving 15 bases between the germline ends. In DNA, the CDR3 is TGTGCCAGCAGCCCCGCCCCCAGGGGGGCAGATACGCAGTATTTT. Its protein is CASSPAPRGADTQYF.

The rearrangement joins TRBV10-2 to TRBJ2-7; 9 bases are a match to TRBD1. With 4 bases clipped from V and 4 bases from J, the junction kept 14 bases outside the gene matches. Germline CDR1 is WSHSY and CDR2 is SAAADI. CDR3 size: 17 residues. DNA for the CDR3: TGCGCCAGCAGTGTTATCGGGGACAGGGAAGGGCCTTACGAGCAGTACTTC. The encoded protein is CASSVIGDREGPYEQYF.

The chain uses TRBV6-1 and TRBJ1-1; weak D call: TRBD1 (6 bases). The V gene lost 0 bases and the J gene lost 0 bases, with 17 bases spanning the gap. CDR3 length: 18 amino acids. Germline V lookup: CDR1 MNHNS, CDR2 SASEGT. CDR3 amino acids: CASSEAVGGQPMNTEAFF. CDR3 DNA: TGTGCCAGCAGTGAAGCGGTGGGCGGACAGCCAATGAACACTGAAGCTTTCTTT.